The next 14 T cell receptor beta chains were all read from a single sample in a study of regulatory T cells in long-lasting Graves disease. CDR3 regions were amplified by Arm-PCR using iRepertoire HTBI primers to build TCR beta libraries. TCRdb fed the multiplex PCR reads into MiXCR, producing one record per CDR3 protein. The sample yields roughly 500,000 distinct CDR3 sequences, roughly 21% seen once. The time point denotes: persistent/refractory GD, antithyroid drugs over 5 years with positive TRAb. PBMCs were the source of the RNA used for TCR sequencing. The material was peripheral blood mononuclear cells (PBMCs), obtained when the disease was refractory, from a patient treated with antithyroid drugs. The receptors were sampled from a female donor with Graves disease.

The DNA of the CDR3 is TGTGCCAGCAGCTTAGGGATGGCGAACACTGAAGCTTTCTTT. Residues: CASSLGMANTEAFF. The V call is TRBV7-2, the J call TRBJ1-1; D gene uncertain. The CDR3 consists of 14 residues. CDR1 and CDR2 (germline): SGHTA, FQGNSA. Trimming cost V 1 base and J 1 base, with 7 bases left between them.

This clonotype was seen ten or more times. This chain connects TRBV27 to TRBJ2-5; TRBD1 matches at 9 bases. The CDR3 length is 14 residues. V lost 4 bases, J lost 5 bases, and 5 bases stayed unmatched. The germline V gene has CDR1 MNHEY and CDR2 SMNVEV (reference sequence). Here the CDR3 reads CASSSLQGAETQYF. CDR3 nucleotide sequence: TGTGCCAGCAGTTCCCTACAGGGGGCCGAGACCCAGTACTTC.

This clonotype was detected only once. The chain is built from TRBV2 and TRBJ2-6; no definite D call. Trimming left V 3 bases short and J 2 bases short, with 11 bases between. CDR1 and CDR2 from the germline V gene are SNHLY and FYNNEI. This CDR3 region has 16 residues. The CDR3 reads CASSDHEGPGANVLTF. As DNA, the CDR3 is TGTGCCAGCAGTGATCATGAAGGGCCTGGGGCCAACGTCCTGACTTTC.

Remarks on this clonotype: This may arise from a read error, as a much more abundant clone is one base away. CDR3 bases: TGTGCCAGCAGTTACTCGATGGTACGGTCCACACCGCATGACTGTGGCTACACCTTC. Its translation: CASSYSMVRSTPHDCGYTF. The genes are TRBV6-5 and TRBJ1-2, with D uncertain. V was pared by 0 bases and J by 7 bases, with 27 bases between. The V gene's germline CDR1 is MNHEY and CDR2 SVGAGI. The CDR3 is 19 residues long.

At least ten counts were recorded for this clonotype. J is TRBJ1-5 and V is TRBV28; D gene unclear. CDR1 is MDHEN and CDR2 is SYDVKM in the germline V gene. CDR3 length: 12 residues. V lost 8 bases to trimming and J lost 1 base, with 6 bases between them. The CDR3 nucleotides read TGTGCCAGCCGACCCAGCAATCAGCCCCAGCATTTT. Residues: CASRPSNQPQHF.

The chain employs TRBV5-6 and TRBJ2-7, with D possibly matching TRBD2 (6 bases). Trimming removed 2 bases from V and 3 bases from J, with 15 bases in between. The length of the CDR3 is 15 residues. Germline CDR1 and CDR2: SGHDT and YYEEEE. CDR3: CASSFGSGGYYEQYF. The CDR3 coding sequence is TGTGCCAGCAGCTTTGGTAGCGGTGGATACTACGAGCAGTACTTC.

The chain couples TRBV11-3 to TRBJ2-2; D unclear. Germline CDR1 reads SGHNT; CDR2 reads YENEEA. The CDR3 is 17 residues long. The ends were cut back, 5 bases at V and 6 bases at J, with 22 bases in the middle. In DNA form, the CDR3 reads TGTGCCAGCAGCCTATACCGGGCCCTAGTTAGCCCCGGGGAGCTGTTTTTT. It is translated as CASSLYRALVSPGELFF. Drawing the rest from reference TRBV11-3 and TRBJ2-2, the complete variable domain is EAGVVQSPRYKIIEKKQPVAFWCNPISGHNTLYWYLQNLGQGPELLIRYENEEAVDDSQLPKDRFSAERLKGVDSTLKIQPAELGDSAVYLCASSLYRALVSPGELFFGEGSRLTVL.

The sample holds many counts of this clonotype. The rearrangement uses TRBV5-4 and TRBJ1-4; D gene ambiguous. The CDR3 has 11 residues. V shed 7 bases and J shed 4 bases, with 5 bases lying between them. Germline CDR1 reads SGHNT; CDR2 reads YYREEE (reference sequence). The CDR3 here is CASQVNEKLFF. The CDR3 nucleotides are TGTGCCAGCCAAGTTAATGAAAAACTGTTTTTT.

The genes are TRBV27 and TRBJ2-7; TRBD2 might be the D (5 bases). The CDR3 extends over 12 amino acids. V gave up 6 bases and J gave up 7 bases, with 13 bases separating them. CDR1 and CDR2 (germline): MNHEY, SMNVEV (reference sequence). The CDR3: CASSTTPGEQYF. The CDR3 coding sequence is TGTGCCAGCAGCACCACCCCGGGGGAGCAGTACTTC.

On this clonotype: A much larger clone lies one base from this, so it may be a read error. V is TRBV20-1 and J is TRBJ2-7, with 8 bases aligning to TRBD2. CDR3 length: 18 amino acids. CDR1 DFQATT and CDR2 SNEGSKA come from the germline V gene (reference sequence). V lost 6 bases to trimming and J lost 3 bases; unmatched junction nucleotides: 22. The CDR3 DNA reads as TGCAGTGCGGGACGACCAGCGGGAGACCAACCCTTTCACTACGAGCAGTACTTC. Its translation: CSAGRPAGDQPFHYEQYF.

As for this clonotype: A single base separates this from a much larger clone, so it may be a read error. The rearrangement links TRBV12-3 or TRBV12-4 to TRBJ2-7; 10 bases map to TRBD1. The CDR3 consists of 15 residues. CDR3 residues: CVSRPRGQGTDEQYF. CDR3 nucleotide sequence: TGTGTCAGCAGACCACGGGGACAGGGGACCGACGAGCAGTACTTC.

This clonotype was recorded a few times. This chain connects TRBV2 to TRBJ2-7; 9 bases map to TRBD1. Trimming took 6 bases from V and 7 from J; bases not matched to a gene: 7. Germline V lookup: CDR1 SNHLY, CDR2 FYNNEI. This CDR3 contains 13 residues. Here the CDR3 reads CASRTGQGLEQYF. Written as DNA, the CDR3 is TGTGCCAGCAGGACCGGACAGGGGCTGGAGCAGTACTTC.

This clonotype appeared many times. The genes are TRBV11-2 and TRBJ2-5; 12 positions match TRBD2. The CDR3 runs 16 residues. The germline CDR1 and CDR2 sequences are SGHAT and FQNNGV. The J segment lost 5 bases and the V segment lost 2 bases, leaving 6 bases of the junction unmatched. CDR3 loop: CASSLLAGGPGETQYF. CDR3 DNA: TGTGCCAGCAGCTTACTAGCGGGGGGGCCTGGGGAGACCCAGTACTTC.

This clonotype has a handful of counts. This chain joins TRBV20-1 and TRBJ2-2; D perhaps matches TRBD2 (5 bases). The CDR3 extends over 17 amino acids. V was pared by 1 base and J by 8 bases, with 23 bases between. Germline values: CDR1 DFQATT, CDR2 SNEGSKA (reference sequence). CDR3 in amino acids: CSARGTPSGSNGGELFF. As DNA, the CDR3 is TGCAGTGCTAGAGGGACCCCGAGCGGATCCAATGGGGGGGAGCTGTTTTTT.